This T cell receptor (beta chain) was sequenced for a study of post-analysis software for immune sequencing data. In the study overall: Multiple sclerosis in the patients followed relapsing-remitting, secondary progressive and progressive-relapsing courses. Study-wide results and limits: Significantly decreased normalized Chao1 diversity was recorded for multiple sclerosis patients relative to controls. TRBV5-6, TRBV5-1 and TRBV20-1 belonged to a set of roughly 5 TRBV segments that were more frequent in patients than controls.

Turning to this clonotype: Its antigen is undetermined.

Per the germline V gene, CDR1 is SNHLY and CDR2 is FYNNEI. Between the trimmed V and J ends, which lost 10 bases and 1 base, there was a span of 7 bases. The CDR3 length is 11 residues. cDNA libraries of TCR beta carried unique molecular identifiers. The yield from roughly 1 to 10 million T cells was roughly 500,000 cDNA molecules in total. TCRdb reprocessed the PCR reads with MiXCR, giving one entry per CDR3 protein. The sample contains about 770,000 distinct CDR3 sequences, around 42% of which appear only once. The chain links TRBV2 to TRBJ1-2; no definite D call. The receptor comes from a girl between 5 and 17 years old with multiple sclerosis. The sequencing sample was made of blood. CDR3 region: CANKNNYGYTF. The CDR3 bases are TGTGCCAACAAGAATAACTATGGCTACACCTTC. The full variable domain, with the rest looked up from reference TRBV2 and TRBJ1-2, is EPEVTQTPSHQVTQMGQEVILRCVPISNHLYFYWYRQILGQKVEFLVSFYNNEISEKSEIFDDQFSVERPDGSNFTLKIRSTKLEDSAMYFCANKNNYGYTFGSGTRLTVV.